This T cell receptor (beta chain) was observed in a study of blood T cell repertoires in COVID-19. Generated by immunoSEQ multiplex PCR, the TCRdb table keeps only in-frame clones and is missing some. The repertoire holds fewer than 200,000 clones, with approximately 83% as singletons. V was clipped by 0 bases and J by 7 bases, with 11 bases between them. This CDR3 contains 15 residues. In germline, CDR1 is SGHRS, CDR2 YFSETQ. Sequencing was done on a sample of peripheral blood. V and J are TRBV5-1 and TRBJ1-6; D is ambiguous. The sequence was collected from a woman older than 75 with acute or convalescent COVID-19. The chain's CDR3 is CASSLEGLNNSPLHF. The CDR3 DNA reads as TGCGCCAGCAGCTTGGAAGGACTGAACAATTCACCCCTCCACTTT.